What follows are 15 T cell receptor beta chains derived from one specimen sequenced in a study of blood T cell repertoires in COVID-19. Using immunoSEQ multiplex PCR, the repertoire was profiled, and TCRdb retains in-frame clones only, with some absent. Among fewer than 250,000 clones, more than 75% were seen once, and the ten largest hold around 7.4%. What was sequenced was PBMCs or T cells enriched from blood (not recorded which). The receptor set was obtained from a woman in her thirties or forties with acute COVID-19.

The J gene is TRBJ2-7, the V gene TRBV5-3; perhaps TRBD1 as D (5 bases). TRBV5-3 is an ORF, with its function uncertain. The length of the CDR3 is 14 residues. Trimming took 6 bases from V and 1 from J, leaving 14 bases between them. The CDR3 DNA follows: TGTGCCAGAACATACAGGCCCCCTTCCTACGAGCAGTACTTC. This codes for CARTYRPPSYEQYF.

This clone was detected a few times. The rearrangement uses TRBV9 and TRBJ1-5; D may be TRBD1 (5 bases). This CDR3 is built from 15 residues. Germline-derived CDR1 and CDR2 are SGDLS and YYNGEE. The germline V and J ends were trimmed by 2 bases and 7 bases, with 16 bases remaining between them. This chain's CDR3 is CASSVLDSLGQPQHF. The CDR3 DNA follows: TGTGCCAGCAGCGTGCTAGACAGTCTAGGGCAGCCCCAGCATTTT.

The V gene is TRBV7-8, the J gene TRBJ1-6, with 12 bases lining up with TRBD1. Germline V gene sequence: CDR1 SGHVS, CDR2 FQNEAQ. Germline trimming cut 5 bases from V and 9 bases from J; bases unmatched to any gene: 8. This CDR3 spans 16 amino acids. CDR3 bases: TGTGCCAGCAGCCAGGGACAGGGGGCTTCGGCTTCACCCCTCCACTTT. This gives the protein CASSQGQGASASPLHF.

CDR3 sequence: CASSFTGYPYEQYF. Written as DNA, the CDR3 is TGTGCCAGCAGTTTCACCGGGTACCCCTACGAGCAGTACTTC. This chain uses TRBV28 with TRBJ2-7; no clear D. The CDR3 spans 14 residues. Trimming cost V 3 bases and J 2 bases, with 11 bases left between them. Germline CDR1 and CDR2: MDHEN and SYDVKM. Based on the CDR3 plus reference TRBV28 and TRBJ2-7, the full variable domain is DVKVTQSSRYLVKRTGEKVFLECVQDMDHENMFWYRQDPGLGLRLIYFSYDVKMKEKGDIPEGYSVSREKKERFSLILESASTNQTSMYLCASSFTGYPYEQYFGPGTRLTVT.

This clone came up a few times. The gene calls are TRBV27 and TRBJ1-5; the match to TRBD1 covers 9 bases. Germline CDR1 MNHEY, CDR2 SMNVEV (reference sequence). This CDR3 region has 15 residues. J lost 4 bases, V lost 5 bases, and 6 bases had no gene match. CDR3 in DNA: TGTGCCAGCAGTCTGGACAGGGGTCGAAATCAGCCCCAGCATTTT. It encodes CASSLDRGRNQPQHF.

The gene calls are TRBV28 and TRBJ1-5; possibly TRBD1 for D (6 bases). CDR1 and CDR2 (germline): MDHEN, SYDVKM. CDR3 size: 14 residues. Trimming removed 2 bases at V and 10 bases at J, with 15 bases between. The DNA for the CDR3 is TGTGCCAGCAGTTTACCGGGAGGGGGGGGACCCCAGCATTTT. As protein: CASSLPGGGGPQHF.

This chain links TRBV6-2 or TRBV6-3 with TRBJ2-7, with D maybe TRBD2 (6 bases). The germline V gene encodes CDR1 MNHEY and CDR2 SVGEGT. V gave up 5 bases and J gave up 4 bases, with 15 bases separating them. The CDR3 spans 14 residues. CDR3 bases: TGTGCCAGCAGTCAGGAGGGCGGTGCGTACGAGCAGTACTTC. Residues: CASSQEGGAYEQYF.

The rearrangement joins TRBV28 to TRBJ2-1, with 8 bases lining up with TRBD2. Trimming removed 8 bases from V and 6 bases from J; junction bases left unmatched: 12. CDR3 size: 15 residues. Looked up from germline, CDR1 is MDHEN and CDR2 is SYDVKM. CDR3 nucleotide sequence: TGTGCCAGCGGACCCCCGGCTAGCGGGCGCAATGAGCAGTTCTTC. Its translation is CASGPPASGRNEQFF.

The chain combines TRBV6-5 with TRBJ2-3; 11 nucleotides match TRBD2. Germline V gene lookup returns CDR1 MNHEY and CDR2 SVGAGI. After removal of 6 bases from V and 2 bases from J, the junction contained 4 bases not matched to a gene. The CDR3 totals 15 residues. The CDR3 loop is CASRLAGAFTDTQYF. CDR3 bases: TGTGCCAGCAGACTAGCGGGGGCGTTCACAGATACGCAGTATTTT.

The gene calls are TRBV9 and TRBJ2-3; D may be TRBD2 (6 bases). Trimming pared 0 bases from V and 3 bases from J, leaving 11 bases between. Germline assignment: CDR1 SGDLS and CDR2 YYNGEE. The CDR3 runs to 15 residues. The CDR3 protein is CASSVAGDITDTQYF. The CDR3 nucleotides read TGTGCCAGCAGCGTAGCGGGAGATATTACAGATACGCAGTATTTT.

The J gene is TRBJ2-7, the V gene TRBV28, with D maybe TRBD1 (5 bases). CDR3 length: 14 amino acids. V was cut by 1 base and J by 1 base, with 8 bases left in between. Germline-derived CDR1 and CDR2 are MDHEN and SYDVKM. The CDR3 DNA follows: TGTGCCAGCAGTTTATATGACAGTTCCTACGAGCAGTACTTC. Protein: CASSLYDSSYEQYF.

This clone was picked up one time. The gene calls are TRBV11-2 and TRBJ2-2; TRBD2 aligns across 12 bases. Germline V lookup: CDR1 SGHAT, CDR2 FQNNGV. V dropped 5 bases and J dropped 6; count of bases not matched to a gene: 7. The CDR3 contains 16 residues. The CDR3 nucleotides are TGTGCCAGCAGCCCCCGACTAGCGGGAGTGGCCGGGGAGCTGTTTTTT. This encodes CASSPRLAGVAGELFF.

A few counts support this clone. The chain employs TRBV28 and TRBJ1-2, with 8 bases identical to TRBD1. V was clipped by 7 bases and J by 8 bases; unmatched bases: 18. CDR1 is MDHEN, CDR2 SYDVKM, per germline. This CDR3 contains 16 residues. The CDR3 sequence is CASNSPQGAKLGGYTF. CDR3 sequence (DNA): TGTGCCAGCAACTCCCCCCAGGGGGCCAAGTTGGGAGGCTACACCTTC.

V gene TRBV14 combines with J gene TRBJ2-1, with 11 positions matching TRBD2. Germline CDR1 SGHDN, CDR2 FVKESK. Unmatched junction bases numbered 9, after V lost 4 bases and J lost 7 bases. The length of the CDR3 is 16 residues. The DNA for the CDR3 is TGTGCCAGCAGCCTACGACTAGCGGGGACGGGGAATGAGCAGTTCTTC. Its translation: CASSLRLAGTGNEQFF.

The chain has TRBV19 and TRBJ2-2; weak D call: TRBD1 (5 bases). Germline V gives CDR1 LNHDA, CDR2 SQIVND (reference sequence). Trimming cost V 3 bases and J 4 bases, with 12 bases left between them. The CDR3 has 15 amino acids. The CDR3 DNA is TGTGCCAGTAGTATTGGCGGCAGGGCCACCGGGGAGCTGTTTTTT. Encoded protein: CASSIGGRATGELFF.